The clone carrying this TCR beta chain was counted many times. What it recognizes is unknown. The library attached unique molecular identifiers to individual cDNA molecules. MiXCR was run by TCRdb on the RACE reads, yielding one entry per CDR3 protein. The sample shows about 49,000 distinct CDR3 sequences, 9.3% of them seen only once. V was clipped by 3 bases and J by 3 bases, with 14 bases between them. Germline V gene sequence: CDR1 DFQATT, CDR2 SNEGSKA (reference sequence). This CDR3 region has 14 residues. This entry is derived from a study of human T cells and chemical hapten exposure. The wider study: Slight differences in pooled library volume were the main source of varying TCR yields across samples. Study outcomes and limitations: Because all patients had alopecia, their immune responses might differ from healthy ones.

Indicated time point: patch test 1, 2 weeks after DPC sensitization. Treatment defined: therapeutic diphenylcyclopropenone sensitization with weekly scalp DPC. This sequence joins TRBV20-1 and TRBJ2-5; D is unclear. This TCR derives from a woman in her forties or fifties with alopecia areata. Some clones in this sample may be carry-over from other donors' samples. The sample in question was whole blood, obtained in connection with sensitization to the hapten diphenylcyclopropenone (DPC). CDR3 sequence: CSASSGFREETQYF. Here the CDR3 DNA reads TGCAGTGCTAGTTCTGGGTTTAGGGAAGAGACCCAGTACTTC.